The 13 T cell receptor beta chains below were found in one sample sequenced in a study of Tregs in tolerant kidney transplant recipients. The data were produced by immunoSEQ multiplex PCR, yet TCRdb's version contains in-frame clones alone and is incomplete. In total, the table holds 6,400 or so clones. Mixed chimerism was transient after nonmyeloablative marrow transplants from related graft donors. Sequenced here: CD8+ T cells from blood (PBMCs), sampled 12 months after the transplant. All receptors come from a human patient who received a combined kidney and bone marrow transplant. The graft donor may account for some of the T cells.

Comment on this clone: Read coverage stops 3 residues before the CDR3 terminus; the germline J gene supplies the remainder. V usage is TRBV19 and J usage is TRBJ1-5; no clear D gene. The germline CDR1 and CDR2 sequences are LNHDA and SQIVND (reference sequence). The germline V and J ends were trimmed by 5 bases and 4 bases, with 15 bases remaining between them. The length of the CDR3 is 15 residues. CDR3 bases read: TGTGCCAGTAGTGAGAGGACTTTCTCGAATCAGCCC. It translates to CASSERTFSNQP. The whole CDR3 sequence reads CASSERTFSNQPQHF.

Of note for this clone: The sequence runs out 3 residues before the end of the CDR3; the remainder is reconstructed from the germline J gene. This chain links TRBV5-1 with TRBJ2-7; 10 bases fit TRBD1. Germline lookup yields CDR1 SGHRS and CDR2 YFSETQ. V dropped 4 bases and J dropped 3; count of bases not matched to a gene: 16. CDR3 size: 18 residues. The CDR3 loop is CASSTRDRGHSALYEQYF. CDR3 DNA (partial): TGCGCCAGCAGCACCCGGGACAGGGGCCACTCCGCCCTCTACGAG.

Details on this clone: Coverage ceases 3 residues before the CDR3 finishes, and the germline J gene fills in the end. The genes are TRBV12-3 or TRBV12-4 and TRBJ1-4; no definite D call. V lost 2 bases and J 0 bases, leaving 10 bases between the germline ends. There are 16 residues in the CDR3. The CDR3: CASSLWATATNEKLFF. The sequenced part of the CDR3 DNA is TGTGCCAGCAGTTTATGGGCAACTGCAACTAATGAAAAA.

Comments on this clone: From the germline J gene comes the end of the CDR3, since the read stops 3 residues before it. The V and J genes are TRBV4-2 and TRBJ2-1, with 7 bases identical to TRBD2. Germline V gene lookup returns CDR1 LGHNA and CDR2 YNFKEQ. CDR3 length: 15 amino acids. Trimming cost V 4 bases and J 8 bases; bases outside gene matches: 11. CDR3 region: CASSPDAGAAYEQFF. CDR3 DNA (partial): TGTGCCAGCAGCCCTGACGCGGGAGCAGCGTATGAG.

A note on this clone: Germline and junction disagree at one end, which may indicate a read error. Coverage ceases 3 residues before the CDR3 finishes, and the germline J gene fills in the end. The chain joins TRBV5-1 to TRBJ2-7; 12 nucleotides match TRBD1. The CDR3 extends over 16 amino acids. From germline, CDR1 is SGHRS and CDR2 YFSETQ. The covered CDR3 bases are TGCGCCAGCAGTTTGGGACAGGGGGCTTTAACCTACGAG. Translation: CASSLGQGALTYE. In full, the CDR3 reads CASSLGQGALTYEQYF.

On this clone: Read coverage stops 3 residues before the CDR3 terminus; the germline J gene supplies the remainder. The chain joins TRBV5-1 to TRBJ1-2; no reliable D call. The CDR3 spans 14 residues. The V end lost 2 bases, the J end lost 4 bases, and 12 bases lay between the germline ends. CDR1 and CDR2 from the germline V gene are SGHRS and YFSETQ. The sequenced part of the CDR3 DNA is TGCGCCAGCAGCTTTGATAGCTGGCTCTATGGC. It translates to CASSFDSWLYG. The complete CDR3 reads CASSFDSWLYGYTF.

A note on this clone: The CDR3 extends 3 residues past the end of the read, so its final part is completed from the germline J gene. The chain carries TRBV19 and TRBJ1-6; unclear D gene. V gave up 1 base and J gave up 9 bases, with 10 bases separating them. Germline lookup yields CDR1 LNHDA and CDR2 SQIVND (reference sequence). This CDR3 spans 14 amino acids. The sequenced part of the CDR3 DNA is TGTGCCAGTAGTATAGTACACGGCGGTTCACCC. The encoded protein is CASSIVHGGSP. The entire CDR3 sequence reads CASSIVHGGSPLHF.

About this clone: The read ends 3 residues before the CDR3 terminus; that terminus is restored from the germline J gene. The V call is TRBV20-1, the J call TRBJ2-7; 9 bases line up with TRBD2. The CDR3 length is 14 residues. V lost 3 bases and J lost 3; bases outside the gene matches: 6. Germline CDR1 is DFQATT and CDR2 is SNEGSKA (reference sequence). CDR3 amino acids: CSASGSGSGYEQYF. The CDR3 DNA, read in part, is TGCAGTGCTAGCGGTAGCGGGAGTGGCTACGAG.

Comment on this clone: The missing CDR3 end, 3 residues past where the read stops, is filled in from the germline J gene. This chain links TRBV5-6 with TRBJ2-1; tentative D call: TRBD2 (6 bases). V dropped 4 bases and J dropped 6 bases, with 11 bases sitting between them. CDR1 SGHDT and CDR2 YYEEEE come from the germline V gene. The CDR3 spans 13 residues. Incomplete CDR3 DNA: TGTGCCAGCAGCCCCACGGGGGTCAATGAG. It yields the protein CASSPTGVNE. The complete CDR3 protein is CASSPTGVNEQFF.

With respect to this clone: The read terminates 3 residues ahead of where the CDR3 ends, so the germline J gene completes it. The chain joins TRBV10-3 to TRBJ1-6; D may be TRBD1 (5 bases). V shed 0 bases and J shed 9 bases, with 15 bases lying between them. CDR1 is ENHRY and CDR2 is SYGVKD in the germline V gene. This CDR3 is built from 16 residues. CDR3 residues: CAISESRLGEGSPLHF. The CDR3 DNA, read in part, is TGTGCCATCAGTGAGTCGAGGTTAGGGGAGGGTTCACCC.

In the case of this clone: Sequencing ends 3 residues short of the CDR3 end; the germline J gene provides the rest. The chain is built from TRBV11-2 and TRBJ2-1, with TRBD2 identical over 8 bases. Germline assignment: CDR1 SGHAT and CDR2 FQNNGV. V trimming: 3 bases; J trimming: 9 bases; junction bases outside the gene matches: 10. The CDR3 runs to 15 residues. The CDR3 region is CASSFWAGGGGEQFF. The DNA read from the CDR3 is TGTGCCAGCAGCTTCTGGGCGGGAGGAGGGGGTGAG. Full variable domain (outside the CDR3, taken from reference TRBV11-2 and TRBJ2-1): EAGVAQSPRYKIIEKRQSVAFWCNPISGHATLYWYQQILGQGPKLLIQFQNNGVVDDSQLPKDRFSAERLKGVDSTLKIQPAKLEDSAVYLCASSFWAGGGGEQFFGPGTRLTVL.

As for this clone: The read terminates 3 residues before the CDR3 end, so the remaining end is supplied by the germline J gene. The rearrangement joins TRBV28 to TRBJ2-5, with 7 nucleotides matching TRBD1. Losses at the gene ends were 11 bases for V and 0 bases for J; bases not matched to a gene: 3. The CDR3 length is 12 residues. Germline lookup yields CDR1 MDHEN and CDR2 SYDVKM. Partial CDR3 DNA: TGTGCCGGGGGACAGAACCAAGAGACC. It yields the protein CAGGQNQET. The entire CDR3 sequence reads CAGGQNQETQYF.

For this clone: The CDR3 end falls 3 residues outside the read, so it is completed with the germline J gene. This chain uses TRBV7-2 with TRBJ2-7; 7 nucleotides match TRBD2. The trim removed 0 bases at V and 2 bases at J, leaving 7 bases unmatched. The CDR3 has 16 residues. From germline, CDR1 is SGHTA and CDR2 FQGNSA. The sequenced CDR3 bases are TGTGCCAGCAGCTTAGCAGGGCTAGCGGATCCCTACGAG. It encodes CASSLAGLADPYE. Given in full, the CDR3 is CASSLAGLADPYEQYF.